The clone carrying this TCR beta chain was seen once. The antigen remains unidentified. Second-dose schedules of about 4 or about 12 weeks were combined. Libraries were prepared by immunoSEQ multiplex PCR; TCRdb keeps only in-frame clonotypes and omits some of them. The sample comprises some 150,000 clones, around 87% of which are singletons, and roughly 9.1% rests with the top ten. The source of the sample is a study of T cell responses to AZD1222 COVID-19 vaccine. Study outcomes and limitations: Across the whole spike, CD4 TCRs peaked at regions 160-218 and 743-854.

The CDR3 length is 13 residues. Germline CDR1 SNHLY, CDR2 FYNNEI. V lost 6 bases to trimming and J lost 5 bases, with 13 bases between them. The sample here was peripheral blood, taken 28 days after the second AZD1222 dose. This clonotype originated in an adult who received the AZD1222 COVID-19 vaccine. The rearrangement joins TRBV2 to TRBJ2-5, with unresolved D. The CDR3 DNA reads TGTGCCAGCAGCCCCTCACAAAGGGAGACCCAGTACTTC. Amino acids: CASSPSQRETQYF.